The present T cell receptor (beta chain) was sequenced within a study of blood T cell repertoires in COVID-19. The wider study: COVID-19 samples from acute and convalescent phases originated in the United States, Italy and Spain. In each case, the material was cDNA or gDNA derived from T cells, B-cell-depleted T cells, or PBMCs.

As originally analysed: Reference gene primer amplification gave nucleated cell count estimates. Measured with immunoSEQ multiplex PCR; TCRdb has only the in-frame clones, and not every one. That table supplies the V and J calls and clone size; D and trimming were determined from the DNA. The table records 200,000 to 300,000 clones, about 80% of them present only once. The CDR3 has 15 amino acids. The clonotype comes from a human donor in a cohort sampled during active COVID-19. The chain employs TRBV1 and TRBJ1-5; the D segment call TRBD1 is taken from the table without a DNA check. TRBV1 is a pseudogene. The sample taken for sequencing was peripheral blood. The CDR3 sequence: CTSSVYRDREVPQHF. The CDR3 region has the DNA TGCACCAGCAGCGTGTACCGGGACAGGGAAGTGCCCCAGCATTTT.